Listed below are T cell receptor beta chains from one sample, sequenced in a study of T-cell reconstitution after alpha-beta-depleted transplantation in children. From the PCR reads, TCRdb called clonotypes with MiXCR, one entry per CDR3 protein. This table has some 300,000 distinct CDR3 sequences, about 9.5% appearing once. The source material was PBMCs, sampled before TCRalphabeta/CD19-depleted stem cell transplant. These receptors were obtained from a boy less than two years old with acute myeloid leukemia, due to receive a stem cell transplant. The CDR3 runs from the conserved cysteine through the conserved F or W. A D gene is named only where the DNA matches it firmly. Clone size is not always given. Where it is, it says once, few, many or a class for expanded clones.

j_gene | d_gene | v_gene | abundance | CDR3nt | CDR3aa
TRBJ1-5 | . | TRBV24-1 | . | TGTGCCACCAGTCGGGGGTTGGATCAGCCCCAGCATTTT | CATSRGLDQPQHF
TRBJ1-5 | . | TRBV20-1 | . | TGCAGTGCTAGAGGCCAGGACAATCAGCCCCAGCATTTT | CSARGQDNQPQHF
TRBJ2-3 | TRBD2 | TRBV18 | . | TGTGCCAGCTCACCCATAGCGGGACCCTCGACAGATACGCAGTATTTT | CASSPIAGPSTDTQYF
TRBJ2-3 | . | TRBV4-2 | many | TGTGCCAGCAGCCAAGATCTGGGGGCAGATACGCAGTATTTT | CASSQDLGADTQYF
TRBJ2-6 | TRBD2 | TRBV7-6 | . | TGTGCCAGCAGCTCACGGGGGGGCACTGGGGCCAACGTCCTGACTTTC | CASSSRGGTGANVLTF
TRBJ2-7 | TRBD1 | TRBV20-1 | few | TGCAGTGCTAGCATGACAGGGGGTCCCTACGAGCAGTACTTC | CSASMTGGPYEQYF
TRBJ2-7 | TRBD1 | TRBV12-3/TRBV12-4 | many | TGTGCCAGCAGTTTGGGACGGACAGGGAGCTACGAGCAGTACTTC | CASSLGRTGSYEQYF
TRBJ1-2 | . | TRBV3-1 | many | TGTGCCAGCAGCCAGAGCGTGCGGGGGGGCTACACCTTC | CASSQSVRGGYTF
TRBJ1-5 | TRBD1 | TRBV20-1 | many | TGCAGTGCTAGAGGCACAGGGGGCGGGAATCAGCCCCAGCATTTT | CSARGTGGGNQPQHF
TRBJ1-4 | TRBD1 | TRBV28 | . | TGTCCCAGCAGTTTATACCAGGGGGCTAATGAAAAACTGTTTTTT | CPSSLYQGANEKLFF
TRBJ1-4 | . | TRBV10-2 | many | TGCGCCAGCAGGCTCTCTCTCGAGGGTGAAAAACTGTTTTTT | CASRLSLEGEKLFF
TRBJ2-4 | . | TRBV20-1 | few | TGCAGTGCTAGCCGGACAGCCAACGGCATTCAGTACTTC | CSASRTANGIQYF
TRBJ2-5 | . | TRBV7-9 | . | TGTGCCAGCAGCTACGCGGGGCGGGAGACCCAGTACTTC | CASSYAGRETQYF
TRBJ2-2 | TRBD2 | TRBV11-1 | many | TGTGCCAGCAGCCGGACTAGTCGGGGCGGGGAGCTGTTTTTT | CASSRTSRGGELFF
TRBJ2-4 | . | TRBV6-1 | many | TGTGCCAGCAGCCCCACCCCCAAATTCAGAACAGCCAAAAACATTCAGTACTTC | CASSPTPKFRTAKNIQYF
TRBJ2-7 | TRBD1 | TRBV7-2 | few | TGTGCCAGCAGCCCACGATGGGACAGTAAAGAGCAGTACTTC | CASSPRWDSKEQYF